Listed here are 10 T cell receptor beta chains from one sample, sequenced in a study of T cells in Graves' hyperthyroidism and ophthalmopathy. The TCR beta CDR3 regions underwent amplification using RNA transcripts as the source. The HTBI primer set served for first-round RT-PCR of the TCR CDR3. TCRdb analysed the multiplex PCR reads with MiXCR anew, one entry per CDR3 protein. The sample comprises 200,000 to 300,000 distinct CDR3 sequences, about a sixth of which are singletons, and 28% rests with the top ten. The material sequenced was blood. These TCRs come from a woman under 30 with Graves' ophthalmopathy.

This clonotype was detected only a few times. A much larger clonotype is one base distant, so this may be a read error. The DNA for the CDR3 is TGTGTCACTCATAACACTCTTTCTCTGTACTTC. As protein: CVTHNTLSLYF. This chain links TRBV28 with TRBJ2-5, with D hard to call. The germline V gene encodes CDR1 MDHEN and CDR2 SYDVKM. The CDR3 runs 11 residues.

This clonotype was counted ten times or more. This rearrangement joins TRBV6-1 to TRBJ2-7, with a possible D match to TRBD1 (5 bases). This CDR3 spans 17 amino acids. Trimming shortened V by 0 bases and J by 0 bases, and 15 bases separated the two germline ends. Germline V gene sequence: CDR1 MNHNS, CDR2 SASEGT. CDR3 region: CASSEATVSLTSYEQYF. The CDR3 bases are TGTGCCAGCAGTGAAGCGACAGTGAGTCTCACCTCCTACGAGCAGTACTTC.

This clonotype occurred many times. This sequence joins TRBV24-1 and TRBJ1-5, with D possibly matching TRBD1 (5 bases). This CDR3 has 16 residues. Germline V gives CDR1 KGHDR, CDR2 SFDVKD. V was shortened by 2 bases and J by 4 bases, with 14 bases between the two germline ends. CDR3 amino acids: CATSDSNAGLNQPQHF. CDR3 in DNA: TGTGCCACCAGTGATTCCAACGCGGGACTGAATCAGCCCCAGCATTTT.

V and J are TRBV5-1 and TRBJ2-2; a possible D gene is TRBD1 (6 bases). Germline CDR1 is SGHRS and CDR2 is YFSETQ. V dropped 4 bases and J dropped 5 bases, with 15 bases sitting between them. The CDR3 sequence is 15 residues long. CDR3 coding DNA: TGCGCCAGCAGCCTCAGGGGAGAATGGACCGGGGAGCTGTTTTTT. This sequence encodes CASSLRGEWTGELFF.

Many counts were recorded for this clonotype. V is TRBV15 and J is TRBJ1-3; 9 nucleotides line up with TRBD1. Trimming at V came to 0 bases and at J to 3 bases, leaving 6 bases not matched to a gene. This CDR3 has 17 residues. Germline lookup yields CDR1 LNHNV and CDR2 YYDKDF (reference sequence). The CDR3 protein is CATSRDTGGEIGNTIYF. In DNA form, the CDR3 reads TGTGCCACCAGCAGAGATACAGGGGGCGAAATTGGAAACACCATATATTTT.

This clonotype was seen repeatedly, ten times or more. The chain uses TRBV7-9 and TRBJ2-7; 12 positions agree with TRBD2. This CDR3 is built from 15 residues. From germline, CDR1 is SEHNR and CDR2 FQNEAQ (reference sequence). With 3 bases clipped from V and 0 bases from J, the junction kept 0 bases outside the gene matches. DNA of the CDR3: TGTGCCAGCAGCTTGACTAGCGGGAGCTCCTACGAGCAGTACTTC. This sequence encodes CASSLTSGSSYEQYF.

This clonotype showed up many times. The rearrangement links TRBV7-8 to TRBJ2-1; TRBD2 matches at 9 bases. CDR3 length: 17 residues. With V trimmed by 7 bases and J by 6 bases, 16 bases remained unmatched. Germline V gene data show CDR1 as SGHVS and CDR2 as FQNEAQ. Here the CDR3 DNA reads TGTGCCAGCAACCCCTTTTCGGCTAGCGGGGTGAGCAATGAGCAGTTCTTC. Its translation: CASNPFSASGVSNEQFF.

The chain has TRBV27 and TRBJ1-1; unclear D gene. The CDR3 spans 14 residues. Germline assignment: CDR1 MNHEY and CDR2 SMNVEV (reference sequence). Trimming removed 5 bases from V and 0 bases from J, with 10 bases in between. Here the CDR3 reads CASSPLIMNTEAFF. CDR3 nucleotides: TGTGCCAGCAGTCCGCTTATCATGAACACTGAAGCTTTCTTT.

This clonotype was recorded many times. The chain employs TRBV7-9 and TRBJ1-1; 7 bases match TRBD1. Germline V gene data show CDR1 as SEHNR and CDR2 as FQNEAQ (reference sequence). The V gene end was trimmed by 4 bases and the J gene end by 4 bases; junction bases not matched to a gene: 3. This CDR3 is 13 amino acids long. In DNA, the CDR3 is TGTGCCAGCAGCTCACAGGGGCCCACTGAAGCTTTCTTT. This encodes CASSSQGPTEAFF.

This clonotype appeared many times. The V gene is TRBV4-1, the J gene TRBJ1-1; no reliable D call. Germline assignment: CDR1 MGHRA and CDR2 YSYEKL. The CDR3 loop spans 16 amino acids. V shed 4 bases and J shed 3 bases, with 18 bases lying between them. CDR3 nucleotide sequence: TGCGCCAGCAGCCCAAGACCCCAGGAACAATACACTGAAGCTTTCTTT. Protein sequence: CASSPRPQEQYTEAFF.